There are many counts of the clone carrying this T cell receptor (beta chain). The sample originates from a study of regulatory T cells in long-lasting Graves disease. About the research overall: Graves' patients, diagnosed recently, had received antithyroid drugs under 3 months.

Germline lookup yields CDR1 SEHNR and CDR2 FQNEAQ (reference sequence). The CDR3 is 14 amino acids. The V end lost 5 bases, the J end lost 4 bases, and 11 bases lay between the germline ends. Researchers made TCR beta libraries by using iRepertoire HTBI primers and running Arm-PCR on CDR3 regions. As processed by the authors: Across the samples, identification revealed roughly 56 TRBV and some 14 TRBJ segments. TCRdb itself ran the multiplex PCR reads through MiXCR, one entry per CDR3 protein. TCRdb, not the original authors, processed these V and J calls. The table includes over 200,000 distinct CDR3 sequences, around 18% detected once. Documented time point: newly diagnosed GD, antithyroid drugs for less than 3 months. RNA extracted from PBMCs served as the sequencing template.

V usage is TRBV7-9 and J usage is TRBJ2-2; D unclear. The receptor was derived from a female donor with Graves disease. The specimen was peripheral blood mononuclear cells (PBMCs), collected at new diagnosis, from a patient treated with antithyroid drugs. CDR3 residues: CASSPFGGTGELFF. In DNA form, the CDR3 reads TGTGCCAGCAGCCCGTTCGGCGGCACCGGGGAGCTGTTTTTT.